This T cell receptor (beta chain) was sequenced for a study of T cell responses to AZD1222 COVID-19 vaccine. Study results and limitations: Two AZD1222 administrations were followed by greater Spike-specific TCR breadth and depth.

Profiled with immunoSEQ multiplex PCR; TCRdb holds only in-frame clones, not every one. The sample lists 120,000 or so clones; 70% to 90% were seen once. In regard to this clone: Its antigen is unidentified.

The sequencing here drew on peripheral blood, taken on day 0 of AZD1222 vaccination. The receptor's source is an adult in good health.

As DNA, the CDR3 is TGTGCCAGCAGCCCGGCGGGGGAGGGCCCCACAGATACGCAGTATTTT. Translated, it gives CASSPAGEGPTDTQYF. The chain employs TRBV28 and TRBJ2-3, with 7 bases that match TRBD2. Germline V gives CDR1 MDHEN, CDR2 SYDVKM. The CDR3 contains 16 residues. The junction had 11 bases not matched to a gene; V was cut back by 6 bases and J by 2 bases.